This T cell receptor (beta chain) was identified in a study of blood T cells in healthy people across ages (dated by TCRdb to 2014 to 2015). In terms of the full investigation: In model experiments, template switching captured roughly one uniquely barcoded TCR beta cDNA molecule for every two T cells. Using deep sequencing normalized with unique cDNA molecular identifiers, the study measured how TCR beta repertoire diversity changes with age. Four age groups were formed from the donors: young (average about 17 years), middle-aged (approximately 39), aged (roughly 56) and long-lived (approximately 78). Donors of different ages were randomly distributed across sequencing lanes to avoid experimental bias. For two donors (one aged 18 to 30 and one aged 80 or older), the study analyzed two additional independent replicas of 1 million unique cDNA reads from the same blood draw. The full study reports these points: Total diversity estimates from one million sequenced T cells were considered lower bounds and underestimates. Because donor CMV infection status was unknown, age-related changes in expanded clonotypes were potentially confounded. As age increased, observed TCR beta diversity per million T cells dropped in a roughly linear way, and a significant reduction was already evident by age 40. Since profiling was done on bulk unsorted PBMCs, naive and antigen-experienced compartments could not be conclusively compared. Compared with the aged group, the long-lived group had more naive CD4+ T cells, fewer expanded clones and increased TCR diversity, a pattern suggesting age selection. There was a strong correlation between observed TCR beta diversity and the percentage of naive T cells measured by flow cytometry.

Based on the germline V gene, the CDR1 and CDR2 sequences are SGHTA and FQGTGA. The CDR3, cysteine through phenylalanine, is 19 amino acids long. Only CDR3 DNA remains: 57 bases, in frame from the first base. Trimming costs V 2 bases and J 0 bases, and their ends lie 19 bases apart. Receptors were amplified or captured by 5' RACE. Data came from an Illumina HiSeq 2500. A second about 7 to 12 cycle PCR used a sample-barcoded 5' primer and a J-beta primer mix. Each TCR beta cDNA molecule received a unique molecular identifier from a template-switch 5' adaptor carrying 12 random nucleotides. Each sample yielded at least 3 million CDR3-containing paired-end reads. First-strand cDNA synthesis was performed from all RNA using the Mint cDNA synthesis kit, with priming by a TRBC-specific oligonucleotide. All cDNA was treated with uracil-DNA glycosylase and then went through a first 18-cycle PCR with the universal primers M1SS and BC2_uni_R. The study's processing was this. Normalization of each sample was performed by random selection of 1 million high-quality reads, each carrying a distinct molecular identifier. Instead of being binned into consensus sequences, reads with shared molecular identifiers were discarded. MiTCR, with a Q25 quality threshold and the strictest error-elimination algorithm, was used for CDR3 identification, clonotype clustering and error correction. A nonparametric unseen species model using Euler transformation provided a lower-bound estimate of total TCR beta diversity. In TCRdb, the public reads were trimmed at Q25 with fastp and aligned with MiXCR, with productive beta chains retained. Entries that share a CDR3 protein sequence are merged under the most common genes and DNA. The V and J calls come from TCRdb's annotation, not from the publication. A total of about 1.6 million distinct CDR3 sequences appear in this sample, roughly 32% of them only once. The ten largest clonotypes hold approximately 10% of the sample.

Regarding this clonotype: Its antigen remains unidentified. Base qualities are not provided; no much larger clone lies one nucleotide away.

The donors were under 40 Caucasian individuals from Russia, aged roughly 6 to 100 years, who were systemically healthy. Ten milliliters of peripheral blood were drawn from each donor into EDTA-treated Vacutainer tubes. Ficoll-Paque density-gradient centrifugation was used to isolate PBMCs, with at least 7 million obtained per sample. Trizol reagent was used to extract total RNA from the PBMCs, yielding at least 6 micrograms per sample. For every donor, an aliquot of PBMCs went through flow cytometry to measure the percentages of naive CD45RAhigh/CD27high T cells. Sequenced sample: blood. The chain is encoded by TRBV7-3 joined to TRBJ2-2, and TRBD1 may be the D gene, going by 5 matching bases. This clonotype was obtained from a woman in her 30s in good health. The nucleotides read TGTGCCAGCAGCTTAGTCCCGAGACAGACCAACTCGAACACCGGGGAGCTGTTTTTT. It translates to CASSLVPRQTNSNTGELFF.